A single sample gave rise to the 23 T cell receptor beta chains below, sequenced in a study of blood T cell repertoires in COVID-19. TCRdb's copy holds only in-frame clones and misses some; the assay was immunoSEQ multiplex PCR. The sample lists 50,000 to 75,000 clones, about 90% occurring once. The sequenced sample consisted of peripheral blood. The receptor source for this set is a man older than 75 in a cohort sampled during active COVID-19.

For the CDR3, the DNA is TGCAGCGTTGAAGTGATGGACAGGTTGAGGGGCTACACCTTC. The encoded protein is CSVEVMDRLRGYTF. The chain uses TRBV29-1 and TRBJ1-2; TRBD1 matches at 7 bases. Trimming took 1 base from V and 8 from J; bases not matched to a gene: 10. The CDR3 covers 14 residues. Germline V gene sequence: CDR1 SQVTM, CDR2 ANQGSEA.

V is TRBV7-2 and J is TRBJ2-2; weak D call: TRBD1 (6 bases). This CDR3 region has 14 residues. Germline values: CDR1 SGHTA, CDR2 FQGNSA. V shed 2 bases and J shed 8 bases, with 12 bases lying between them. DNA of the CDR3: TGTGCCAGCAGCTTAATCAGGGGCGGGGGGGAGCTGTTTTTT. The encoded protein is CASSLIRGGGELFF.

The J gene is TRBJ1-2, the V gene TRBV5-5; maybe TRBD1 (6 bases). Germline loops: CDR1 SGHKS, CDR2 YYEKEE (reference sequence). V lost 0 bases, J lost 3 bases, and 6 bases lay in between. CDR3 size: 13 residues. The CDR3 DNA follows: TGTGCCAGCAGCTTGGAGGGGGACTATGGCTACACCTTC. Translated: CASSLEGDYGYTF.

CDR3 loop: CASSIGTAGGNEKLFF. In DNA form, the CDR3 reads TGCGCCAGCAGCATCGGGACAGCGGGCGGTAATGAAAAACTGTTTTTT. The chain employs TRBV5-1 and TRBJ1-4; TRBD1 agrees at 7 bases. From germline, CDR1 is SGHRS and CDR2 YFSETQ. V shed 4 bases and J 4 bases; nucleotides not matched to a gene: 10. The CDR3 spans 16 residues.

This clone was picked up a small number of times. The CDR3: CASSYSRGINSPLHF. The CDR3 DNA follows: TGTGCCAGCAGTTACTCGAGAGGGATTAATTCACCCCTCCACTTT. The J gene is TRBJ1-6, the V gene TRBV6-5; D is undetermined. Germline V CDR1 and CDR2: MNHEY, SVGAGI. This CDR3 has 15 residues. V was pared by 0 bases and J by 6 bases, with 9 bases between.

This chain connects TRBV18 to TRBJ1-5, with 7 nucleotides matching TRBD1. Per the germline V gene, CDR1 is KGHSH and CDR2 is LQKENI. The CDR3 totals 14 residues. Trimming cost V 6 bases and J 6 bases; bases outside gene matches: 8. The CDR3: CASSAGTEGQPQHF. The CDR3 DNA reads TGTGCCAGCTCGGCGGGGACAGAGGGTCAGCCCCAGCATTTT.

V and J are TRBV3-1 (or the pseudogene TRBV3-2) and TRBJ2-5; 9 bases line up with TRBD2. Trimming cost V 8 bases and J 4 bases; bases outside gene matches: 11. The germline gives CDR1 LGHDT, CDR2 YNNKEL (reference sequence). The CDR3 is 15 amino acids. Written as DNA, the CDR3 is TGTGCCAGCGCCCAGGCTAGCGGGGTTCGAGAGACCCAGTACTTC. The encoded protein is CASAQASGVRETQYF.

This chain links TRBV3-1 (or the pseudogene TRBV3-2) with TRBJ2-2; tentative D call: TRBD2 (6 bases). Germline V gene lookup returns CDR1 LGHDT and CDR2 YNNKEL (reference sequence). The CDR3 runs to 15 residues. Trimming removed 4 bases from V and 2 bases from J, with 11 bases in between. CDR3 in DNA: TGTGCCAGCAGCCGCGGGACTCTTAACACCGGGGAGCTGTTTTTT. Amino acid sequence: CASSRGTLNTGELFF.

This sequence joins TRBV27 and TRBJ1-1; 8 bases agree with TRBD1. J gave up 3 bases and V 1 base, and 4 bases lay outside the gene matches. The CDR3 extends over 15 amino acids. Germline V gives CDR1 MNHEY, CDR2 SMNVEV (reference sequence). CDR3 protein: CASSLLAGGHTEAFF. DNA of the CDR3: TGTGCCAGCAGTTTATTGGCAGGGGGCCACACTGAAGCTTTCTTT.

Here the CDR3 DNA reads TGTGCCAGCAGCTTCCCGGGACAGGTGTTAACTGAAGCTTTCTTT. Amino acids: CASSFPGQVLTEAFF. The chain uses TRBV7-8 and TRBJ1-1; TRBD1 agrees at 8 bases. Trimming at V came to 3 bases and at J to 5 bases, leaving 8 bases not matched to a gene. Germline CDR1 and CDR2: SGHVS and FQNEAQ. This CDR3 spans 15 amino acids. The complete variable domain, with remaining parts taken from reference TRBV7-8 and TRBJ1-1, reads GAGVSQSPRYKVAKRGQDVALRCDPISGHVSLFWYQQALGQGPEFLTYFQNEAQLDKSGLPSDRFFAERPEGSVSTLKIQRTQQEDSAVYLCASSFPGQVLTEAFFGQGTRLTVV.

The J gene is TRBJ2-1, the V gene TRBV7-8, with TRBD2 identical over 10 bases. Germline V gene sequence: CDR1 SGHVS, CDR2 FQNEAQ. The CDR3 is made up of 13 amino acids. The V gene end was trimmed by 3 bases and the J gene end by 10 bases; junction bases not matched to a gene: 3. The CDR3 DNA follows: TGTGCCAGCAGCTTCGGACTAGCGGAGGAGCAGTTCTTC. Protein sequence: CASSFGLAEEQFF.

This chain joins TRBV9 and TRBJ2-3; 10 bases line up with TRBD2. This CDR3 contains 16 residues. Germline V CDR1 and CDR2: SGDLS, YYNGEE. J lost 5 bases, V lost 0 bases, and 6 bases had no gene match. CDR3 DNA: TGTGCCAGCAGCGTAGCAGCGGGGGGGCGGGAAGATACGCAGTATTTT. Translating gives CASSVAAGGREDTQYF.

The CDR3 nucleotides are TGTGCCAGCCAGACGGGGAATCAGCCCCAGCATTTT. Its protein product is CASQTGNQPQHF. The chain has TRBV7-9 and TRBJ1-5, with D hard to call. The CDR3 is 12 amino acids. From germline, CDR1 is SEHNR and CDR2 FQNEAQ (reference sequence). The ends were cut back, 8 bases at V and 4 bases at J, with 9 bases in the middle. The full variable domain, completed using reference TRBV7-9 and TRBJ1-5, is DTGVSQNPRHKITKRGQNVTFRCDPISEHNRLYWYRQTLGQGPEFLTYFQNEAQLEKSRLLSDRFSAERPKGSFSTLEIQRTEQGDSAMYLCASQTGNQPQHFGDGTRLSIL.

This clone was seen once. This chain joins TRBV3-1 (or the pseudogene TRBV3-2) and TRBJ1-4, with TRBD1 matching over 11 bases. Trimming cost V 1 base and J 5 bases; bases outside gene matches: 12. The germline V gene has CDR1 LGHDT and CDR2 YNNKEL (reference sequence). This CDR3 is 19 amino acids long. The CDR3 here is CASSQVGQGARSENEKLFF. CDR3 in DNA: TGTGCCAGCAGCCAAGTAGGACAGGGGGCGCGTTCGGAAAATGAAAAACTGTTTTTT.

V is TRBV18 and J is TRBJ2-5, with 8 bases fitting TRBD1. CDR1 KGHSH and CDR2 LQKENI come from the germline V gene. The CDR3 is 16 residues long. V lost 0 bases, J lost 5 bases, and 8 bases stayed unmatched. DNA of the CDR3: TGTGCCAGCTCACCACCGCGGACAGGGAGCATCGAGACCCAGTACTTC. This codes for CASSPPRTGSIETQYF.

This clone was observed a single time. The genes are TRBV5-1 and TRBJ1-1, with D unclear. The CDR3 length is 14 residues. Germline lookup yields CDR1 SGHRS and CDR2 YFSETQ. V was cut by 0 bases and J by 4 bases, with 10 bases left in between. CDR3 residues: CASSLGGVGTEAFF. CDR3 DNA sequence: TGCGCCAGCAGCTTGGGAGGTGTGGGCACTGAAGCTTTCTTT. The full variable domain, its missing parts supplied by reference TRBV5-1 and TRBJ1-1, is KAGVTQTPRYLIKTRGQQVTLSCSPISGHRSVSWYQQTPGQGLQFLFEYFSETQRNKGNFPGRFSGRQFSNSRSEMNVSTLELGDSALYLCASSLGGVGTEAFFGQGTRLTVV.

V usage is TRBV5-4 and J usage is TRBJ1-3; 7 bases fit TRBD1. V dropped 0 bases and J dropped 3; count of bases not matched to a gene: 3. CDR1 SGHNT and CDR2 YYREEE come from the germline V gene (reference sequence). This CDR3 spans 15 amino acids. CDR3 sequence: CASSLVGTVGNTIYF. CDR3 DNA: TGTGCCAGCAGCTTGGTAGGGACAGTTGGAAACACCATATATTTT.

The rearrangement joins TRBV19 to TRBJ2-7; 8 bases fit TRBD1. CDR1 is LNHDA, CDR2 SQIVND, per germline (reference sequence). V lost 5 bases, J lost 12 bases, and 21 bases stayed unmatched. The CDR3 is 16 amino acids. In DNA form, the CDR3 reads TGTGCCAGTAGTGGAAAGACCGGGACAGGCTCATCCGAGGGGTACTTC. Its translation: CASSGKTGTGSSEGYF.

This clone was observed a single time. The chain uses TRBV5-6 and TRBJ2-2, with D possibly TRBD2 on 6 matching bases. The CDR3 has 15 amino acids. The ends were cut back, 3 bases at V and 6 bases at J, with 15 bases in the middle. Germline-derived CDR1 and CDR2 are SGHDT and YYEEEE. The CDR3 spells CASSSRGTVPGELFF. The CDR3 nucleotides read TGTGCCAGCAGCTCCCGGGGGACCGTCCCCGGGGAGCTGTTTTTT. The full variable domain, its missing parts supplied by reference TRBV5-6 and TRBJ2-2, is DAGVTQSPTHLIKTRGQQVTLRCSPKSGHDTVSWYQQALGQGPQFIFQYYEEEERQRGNFPDRFSGHQFPNYSSELNVNALLLGDSALYLCASSSRGTVPGELFFGEGSRLTVL.

The chain uses TRBV7-6 and TRBJ2-3, with 11 bases that match TRBD2. CDR1 and CDR2 from the germline V gene are SGHVS and FNYEAQ. V was pared by 6 bases and J by 4 bases, with 3 bases of the junction left unmatched. This CDR3 contains 14 residues. The CDR3 coding sequence is TGTGCCAGCAGTCCGGGACTAGCGGCAGATACGCAGTATTTT. This sequence encodes CASSPGLAADTQYF.

The chain joins TRBV19 to TRBJ1-1; D call uncertain. V lost 1 base to trimming and J lost 1 base, with 10 bases between them. The germline V gene has CDR1 LNHDA and CDR2 SQIVND (reference sequence). The CDR3 has 15 amino acids. CDR3 sequence (DNA): TGTGCCAGTAGTATAGTGCGGGGATGGAACACTGAAGCTTTCTTT. Translating gives CASSIVRGWNTEAFF.

J is TRBJ2-3 and V is TRBV11-2; TRBD2 matches 13 bases. The CDR3 is 16 residues long. With V trimmed by 4 bases and J by 4 bases, 5 bases remained unmatched. Germline CDR1 is SGHAT and CDR2 is FQNNGV. CDR3 sequence reads: CASSSWTSGRSDTQYF. In nucleotides, the CDR3 is TGTGCCAGCAGCTCCTGGACTAGCGGGAGATCAGATACGCAGTATTTT.

The sample holds one count of this clone. V usage is TRBV7-2 and J usage is TRBJ2-7, with no clear D. Germline CDR1 is SGHTA and CDR2 is FQGNSA. The CDR3 has 11 amino acids. V lost 4 bases and J 3 bases, leaving 4 bases between the germline ends. The CDR3: CASSYNYEQYF. The CDR3 coding sequence is TGTGCCAGCAGCTATAACTACGAGCAGTACTTC.